The entry that follows covers one T cell receptor (beta chain) sequence. Its target is not known. Clones were read by immunoSEQ multiplex PCR, and TCRdb kept only the in-frame ones, dropping some. The top ten clones hold approximately 2% of a sample with about 58,000 clones, around 84% of them seen once. The CDR3 contains 11 residues. Trimming pared 5 bases from V and 3 bases from J, leaving 7 bases between. Germline lookup yields CDR1 SQVTM and CDR2 ANQGSEA. The sample belongs to a study of lymphopenia after photon versus proton radiotherapy. Broader study findings: Larger post-nadir TCR diversity loss correlated inversely with survival in deceased patients. Survival link was tested only in deceased patients; proton benefit remains a possibility. Post-nadir diversity loss with photons came from oligoclonal expansion, particularly CD8+ Temra cells.

The sequenced sample was peripheral blood, obtained from a patient treated with proton-based radiotherapy. This chain links TRBV29-1 with TRBJ1-1; D unresolved. This TCR was sampled from a man aged 60 to 69 with pancreatic cancer. In DNA, the CDR3 is TGCAGCGTTCGCCTCCACACTGAAGCTTTCTTT. Translated, it gives CSVRLHTEAFF.